Sequencing of this T cell receptor beta chain was carried out in a study of early T cells in non-severe SARS-CoV-2 infection. One entry per CDR3 protein results from TCRdb running MiXCR on the 5' RACE reads. Of tens of thousands of distinct CDR3 sequences detected, 15% appear once; the ten largest clones hold approximately 12%. V lost 3 bases to trimming and J lost 3 bases; unmatched junction nucleotides: 7. The CDR3 totals 14 residues. The germline V gene encodes CDR1 GTSNPN and CDR2 SVGIG (reference sequence). This chain connects TRBV30 to TRBJ2-7; 8 bases map to TRBD2. Material for sequencing was whole blood. This sequence was found in an adult who was a healthcare worker with PCR-confirmed SARS-CoV-2 infection or an uninfected control (not recorded which). The CDR3: CAWRGLAGVYEQYF. The DNA of the CDR3 is TGTGCCTGGAGGGGTCTAGCGGGCGTCTACGAGCAGTACTTC.